The 21 T cell receptor beta chains below come from one sample, sequenced in a study of T-cell memory formation after mild COVID-19. TCRdb processed the 5' RACE reads anew with MiXCR; each CDR3 protein has one entry. Here the sample spans 300,000 to 400,000 distinct CDR3 sequences, approximately 13% being singletons. The source material was PBMCs or a T cell subset sorted from them (not recorded which). These receptors all come from a young man who had mild COVID-19 (a few samples of this study predate the infection). Cell type and time point are not known.

In its sample, this clonotype was seen many times. The CDR3 is CASSFGGGYEQYV. The CDR3 DNA reads TGTGCCAGCAGCTTTGGAGGGGGCTACGAGCAGTACGTC. The rearrangement uses TRBV5-5 and TRBJ2-7; D may correspond to TRBD1 or TRBD2 (6 bases each). Germline V lookup: CDR1 SGHKS, CDR2 YYEKEE (reference sequence). V was trimmed by 2 bases and J by 3 bases, leaving 9 bases between them. The CDR3 loop spans 13 amino acids.

This chain links TRBV27 with TRBJ2-7; 16 nucleotides line up with TRBD2. Trimming at V came to 5 bases and at J to 0 bases, leaving 4 bases not matched to a gene. The CDR3 runs to 17 residues. Germline V gives CDR1 MNHEY, CDR2 SMNVEV (reference sequence). DNA for the CDR3: TGTGCCAGCAGTAAGGGACTAGCGGGGGGGCCCTCCTACGAGCAGTACTTC. Residues: CASSKGLAGGPSYEQYF.

This clonotype was observed a handful of times. The chain joins TRBV7-3 to TRBJ2-2, with D possibly matching TRBD2 (5 bases). Germline V gene data show CDR1 as SGHTA and CDR2 as FQGTGA. V lost 4 bases, J lost 2 bases, and 5 bases lay in between. The CDR3 is made up of 13 amino acids. CDR3 amino acids: CASSWTNTGELFF. As DNA, the CDR3 is TGTGCCAGCAGCTGGACTAACACCGGGGAGCTGTTTTTT.

This clonotype came up many times. The J gene is TRBJ2-2, the V gene TRBV6-1; D not resolved. CDR1 MNHNS and CDR2 SASEGT come from the germline V gene. The CDR3 covers 12 residues. V was shortened by 3 bases and J by 9 bases, with 8 bases between the two germline ends. The CDR3 here is CASSDWTRELFF. The CDR3 nucleotides are TGTGCCAGCAGTGATTGGACCCGGGAGCTGTTTTTT.

V and J are TRBV20-1 and TRBJ2-1, with TRBD2 matching over 14 bases. Trimming took 6 bases from V and 12 from J; bases not matched to a gene: 7. This CDR3 region has 13 residues. Germline assignment: CDR1 DFQATT and CDR2 SNEGSKA (reference sequence). CDR3 bases: TGCAGTGCCCAAGGACTAGCGGGGGGCCTGCAGTTCTTC. It is translated as CSAQGLAGGLQFF.

This clonotype was observed a few times. This chain connects TRBV12-3 or TRBV12-4 to TRBJ1-2, with D possibly TRBD1 on 5 matching bases. The CDR3 consists of 12 residues. Trimming took 6 bases from V and 8 from J, leaving 13 bases between them. The CDR3 spells CASSPEGPGYTF. The DNA for the CDR3 is TGTGCCAGCAGCCCCGAGGGGCCAGGCTACACCTTC.

This clonotype was recorded at least ten times. The V and J genes are TRBV5-1 and TRBJ1-1, with D perhaps TRBD1 (5 bases). Germline-derived CDR1 and CDR2 are SGHRS and YFSETQ. With 4 bases removed from V and 5 bases from J, the gap between germline ends came to 18 bases. The CDR3 contains 15 residues. In DNA, the CDR3 is TGCGCCAGCAGCACCACCGGGACGGAAGATACTGAAGCTTTCTTT. Translated: CASSTTGTEDTEAFF.

This clonotype was seen a few times. The chain combines TRBV7-2 with TRBJ1-3, with TRBD1 as a possible D gene (6 bases). Trimming pared 4 bases from V and 3 bases from J, leaving 13 bases between. The CDR3 runs 15 residues. Looked up from germline, CDR1 is SGHTA and CDR2 is FQGNSA. Here the CDR3 DNA reads TGTGCCAGCAGCTCTTACGGGGGGCATGGAAACACCATATATTTT. Translating gives CASSSYGGHGNTIYF.

This chain connects TRBV4-1 to TRBJ2-6; D possibly corresponds to TRBD2 (5 bases). From germline, CDR1 is MGHRA and CDR2 YSYEKL. The CDR3 length is 16 residues. V lost 0 bases and J 0 bases, leaving 6 bases between the germline ends. CDR3 DNA: TGCGCCAGCAGCCAAGATGCGGGCTCTGGGGCCAACGTCCTGACTTTC. It yields the protein CASSQDAGSGANVLTF.

There are a few counts of this clonotype. The genes are TRBV7-3 and TRBJ2-1; D call uncertain. Germline V gene data show CDR1 as SGHTA and CDR2 as FQGTGA. Trimming took off 5 bases at V and 9 bases at J, with 11 bases between the two ends. This CDR3 contains 12 residues. The CDR3 region is CASSLHVGEQFF. CDR3 bases: TGTGCCAGCAGCCTCCACGTGGGTGAGCAGTTCTTC.

This clonotype was seen many times. V usage is TRBV5-1 and J usage is TRBJ2-3; D may be TRBD2 (6 bases). The V end lost 2 bases, the J end lost 0 bases, and 10 bases lay between the germline ends. The CDR3 is 15 residues long. The V gene's germline CDR1 is SGHRS and CDR2 YFSETQ. CDR3 DNA sequence: TGCGCCAGCAGCTTTCGGGACTCTAGCACAGATACGCAGTATTTT. Encoded protein: CASSFRDSSTDTQYF.

The V and J genes are TRBV10-3 and TRBJ1-1; D not resolved. This CDR3 spans 15 amino acids. V was pared by 0 bases and J by 8 bases, with 16 bases between. Germline CDR1 and CDR2: ENHRY and SYGVKD. The CDR3 region has the DNA TGTGCCATCAGTGAGTCGAACATGGGATTAAGAGAAGCTTTCTTT. Its protein is CAISESNMGLREAFF.

This clonotype has a count of ten or more. The chain joins TRBV7-2 to TRBJ1-6, with 8 bases aligning to TRBD1. Trimming removed 5 bases from V and 10 bases from J; junction bases left unmatched: 10. CDR1 and CDR2 (germline): SGHTA, FQGNSA. The CDR3 runs 15 residues. The DNA of the CDR3 is TGTGCCAGCAGCGTAGGGACAGGCGGATGGTCACCCCTCCACTTT. This encodes CASSVGTGGWSPLHF. Complete variable domain (other parts from reference TRBV7-2 and TRBJ1-6): GAGVSQSPSNKVTEKGKDVELRCDPISGHTALYWYRQSLGQGLEFLIYFQGNSAPDKSGLPSDRFSAERTGGSVSTLTIQRTQQEDSAVYLCASSVGTGGWSPLHFGNGTRLTVT.

The rearrangement uses TRBV20-1 and TRBJ2-3; tentative D call: TRBD2 (7 bases). This CDR3 is built from 14 residues. CDR1 is DFQATT and CDR2 is SNEGSKA in the germline V gene (reference sequence). In DNA form, the CDR3 reads TGCAGCTCCCACGGGGGGCGGGGCACAGATACGCAGTATTTT. It codes for CSSHGGRGTDTQYF.

In DNA form, the CDR3 reads TGCGCCAGCAGCCATCGTGGGGGGGGAAACACTGAAGCTTTCTTT. This encodes CASSHRGGGNTEAFF. This sequence joins TRBV4-3 and TRBJ1-1; weak D call: TRBD1 (5 bases). This CDR3 region has 15 residues. Germline CDR1 reads LGHNA; CDR2 reads YSLEER. V was shortened by 3 bases and J by 2 bases, with 13 bases between the two germline ends.

This clonotype was picked up many times. The CDR3 loop is CASSPQPMPDTQYF. CDR3 sequence (DNA): TGTGCCAGCAGCCCCCAACCCATGCCAGATACGCAGTATTTT. The V and J genes are TRBV7-2 and TRBJ2-3; D gene uncertain. Per germline, CDR1 SGHTA and CDR2 FQGNSA. This CDR3 spans 14 amino acids. V shed 5 bases and J shed 4 bases, with 13 bases lying between them.

CDR3 coding DNA: TGTGCCAGCAGCCCCACGACAGGGAGGGCGAACACTGAAGCTTTCTTT. Residues: CASSPTTGRANTEAFF. V and J are TRBV13 and TRBJ1-1, with 7 nucleotides matching TRBD1. J gave up 1 base and V 5 bases, and 10 bases lay outside the gene matches. This CDR3 region has 16 residues. Germline loops: CDR1 PRHDT, CDR2 FYEKMQ (reference sequence). Filled out from reference TRBV13 and TRBJ1-1, the complete variable domain reads AAGVIQSPRHLIKEKRETATLKCYPIPRHDTVYWYQQGPGQDPQFLISFYEKMQSDKGSIPDRFSAQQFSDYHSELNMSSLELGDSALYFCASSPTTGRANTEAFFGQGTRLTVV.

V gene TRBV7-2 combines with J gene TRBJ2-3, with 9 bases matching TRBD1. The CDR3 length is 15 residues. J was trimmed by 2 bases and V by 5 bases; bases with no gene match: 5. The germline CDR1 and CDR2 sequences are SGHTA and FQGNSA. In DNA, the CDR3 is TGTGCCAGCAGCGAGGGGACAGGGTCCACAGATACGCAGTATTTT. Translated: CASSEGTGSTDTQYF. Filled out from reference TRBV7-2 and TRBJ2-3, the complete variable domain reads GAGVSQSPSNKVTEKGKDVELRCDPISGHTALYWYRQSLGQGLEFLIYFQGNSAPDKSGLPSDRFSAERTGGSVSTLTIQRTQQEDSAVYLCASSEGTGSTDTQYFGPGTRLTVL.

The chain has TRBV11-2 and TRBJ2-1; 12 bases map to TRBD2. From germline, CDR1 is SGHAT and CDR2 FQNNGV. The ends lost 5 bases at V and 4 bases at J; junction bases unmatched: 12. The CDR3 has 18 amino acids. The DNA of the CDR3 is TGTGCCAGCAGCCTCCGATCGTTGACTAGCGGGGGTTACAATGAGCAGTTCTTC. It yields the protein CASSLRSLTSGGYNEQFF.

The chain has TRBV7-9 and TRBJ1-2, with a tentative D call TRBD1 (5 bases). V lost 4 bases, J lost 8 bases, and 17 bases lay in between. The CDR3 has 14 amino acids. Germline V gene lookup returns CDR1 SEHNR and CDR2 FQNEAQ (reference sequence). As DNA, the CDR3 is TGTGCCAGCAGCTCCTCGGGGGGGAGGAACGGCTACACCTTC. This sequence encodes CASSSSGGRNGYTF.

The chain employs TRBV9 and TRBJ1-1; D gene ambiguous. The CDR3 covers 13 residues. Germline CDR1 is SGDLS and CDR2 is YYNGEE. Deletions cut 4 bases from V and 4 bases from J, with 11 bases between. The CDR3: CASSSRGGTEAFF. CDR3 coding DNA: TGTGCCAGCAGCTCACGGGGAGGCACTGAAGCTTTCTTT.